This TCR beta chain was sequenced for a study of cytomegalovirus exposure and HLA in healthy donors. Findings of the study overall: Subsequent analysis showed first-cohort TCR clusters tending to co-occur in around 110 validation repertoires. Reported results showed that the classifier diagnosed cytomegalovirus status with high specificity and sensitivity.

Sequenced by immunoSEQ multiplex PCR; TCRdb stores in-frame clones only, minus some. The top ten hold 2% to 2.5% of the sample, which has 160,000 or so clones, 85% seen once. V was trimmed by 2 bases and J by 4 bases, leaving 17 bases between them. The CDR3 totals 16 residues. The V gene's germline CDR1 is LGHNA and CDR2 YNFKEQ. This clone was found a few times. The antigen remains unidentified. The receptor comes from a man aged 25-45 years in good health and CMV-seropositive. The chain employs TRBV4-2 and TRBJ1-2, with a weak D call TRBD1 (5 bases). Sequencing was performed on PBMCs. CDR3 nucleotide sequence: TGTGCCAGCAGCCAACACCACCAGGGTAGGGCCTATGGCTACACCTTC. It yields the protein CASSQHHQGRAYGYTF.